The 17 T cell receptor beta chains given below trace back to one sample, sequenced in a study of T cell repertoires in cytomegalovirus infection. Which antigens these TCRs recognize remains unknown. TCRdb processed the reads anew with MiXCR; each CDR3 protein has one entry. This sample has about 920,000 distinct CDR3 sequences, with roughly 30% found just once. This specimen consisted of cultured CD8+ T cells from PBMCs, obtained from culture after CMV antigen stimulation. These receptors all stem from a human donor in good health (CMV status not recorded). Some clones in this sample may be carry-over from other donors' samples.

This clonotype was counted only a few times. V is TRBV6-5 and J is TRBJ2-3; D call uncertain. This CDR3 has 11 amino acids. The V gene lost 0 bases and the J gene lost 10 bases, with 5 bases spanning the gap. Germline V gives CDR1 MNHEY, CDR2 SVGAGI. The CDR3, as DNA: TGTGCCAGCAGTTACTCGTCAGCGCAGTATTTT. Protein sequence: CASSYSSAQYF.

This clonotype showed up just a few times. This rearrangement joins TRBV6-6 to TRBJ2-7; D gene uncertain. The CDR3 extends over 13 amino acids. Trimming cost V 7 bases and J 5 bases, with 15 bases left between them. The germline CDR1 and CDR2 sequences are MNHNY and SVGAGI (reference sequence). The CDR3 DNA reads TGTGCCAGCAAGTACAGCCAGGTCGACGAGCAGTACTTC. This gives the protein CASKYSQVDEQYF.

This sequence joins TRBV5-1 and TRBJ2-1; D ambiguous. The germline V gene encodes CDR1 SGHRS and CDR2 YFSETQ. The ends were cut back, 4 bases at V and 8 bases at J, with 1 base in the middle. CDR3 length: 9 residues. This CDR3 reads CASSHEQFF. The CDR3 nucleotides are TGCGCCAGCAGCCATGAGCAGTTCTTC.

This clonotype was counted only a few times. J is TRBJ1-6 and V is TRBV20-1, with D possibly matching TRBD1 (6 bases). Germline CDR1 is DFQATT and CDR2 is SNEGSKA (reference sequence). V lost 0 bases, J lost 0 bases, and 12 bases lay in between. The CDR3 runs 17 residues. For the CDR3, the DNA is TGCAGTGCTAGAGATCGTCAGGGGAGCTCCTATAATTCACCCCTCCACTTT. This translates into CSARDRQGSSYNSPLHF.

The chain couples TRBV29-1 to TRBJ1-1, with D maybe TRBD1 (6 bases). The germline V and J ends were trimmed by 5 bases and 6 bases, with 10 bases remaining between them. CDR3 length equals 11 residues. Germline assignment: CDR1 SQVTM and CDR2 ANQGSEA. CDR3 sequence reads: CSVLQGPEAFF. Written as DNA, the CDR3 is TGCAGCGTTTTACAGGGTCCTGAAGCTTTCTTT. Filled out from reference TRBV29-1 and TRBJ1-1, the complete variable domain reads SAVISQKPSRDICQRGTSLTIQCQVDSQVTMMFWYRQQPGQSLTLIATANQGSEATYESGFVIDKFPISRPNLTFSTLTVSNMSPEDSSIYLCSVLQGPEAFFGQGTRLTVV.

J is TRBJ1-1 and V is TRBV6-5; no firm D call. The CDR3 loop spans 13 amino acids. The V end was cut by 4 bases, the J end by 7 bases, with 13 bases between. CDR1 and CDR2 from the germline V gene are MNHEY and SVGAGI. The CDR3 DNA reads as TGTGCCAGCAGTTTTGGACCGCGCCTTGAAGCTTTCTTT. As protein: CASSFGPRLEAFF.

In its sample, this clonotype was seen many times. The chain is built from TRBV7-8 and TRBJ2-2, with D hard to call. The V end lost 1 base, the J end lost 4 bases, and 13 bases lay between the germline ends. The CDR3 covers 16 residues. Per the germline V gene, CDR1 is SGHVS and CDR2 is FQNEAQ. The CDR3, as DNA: TGTGCCAGCAGCTTAGGGGCAGGCAGCAGCACCGGGGAGCTGTTTTTT. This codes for CASSLGAGSSTGELFF. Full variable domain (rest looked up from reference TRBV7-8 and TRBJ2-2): GAGVSQSPRYKVAKRGQDVALRCDPISGHVSLFWYQQALGQGPEFLTYFQNEAQLDKSGLPSDRFFAERPEGSVSTLKIQRTQQEDSAVYLCASSLGAGSSTGELFFGEGSRLTVL.

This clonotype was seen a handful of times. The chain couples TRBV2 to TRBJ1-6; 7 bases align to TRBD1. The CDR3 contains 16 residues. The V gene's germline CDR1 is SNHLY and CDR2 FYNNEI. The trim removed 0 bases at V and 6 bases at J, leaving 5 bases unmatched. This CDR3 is CASSEARQGLNSPLHF. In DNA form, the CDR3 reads TGTGCCAGCAGTGAAGCCCGACAGGGACTTAATTCACCCCTCCACTTT.

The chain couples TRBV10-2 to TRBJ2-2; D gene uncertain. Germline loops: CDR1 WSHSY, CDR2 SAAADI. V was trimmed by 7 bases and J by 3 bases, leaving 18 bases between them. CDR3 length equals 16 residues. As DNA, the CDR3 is TGCGCCAGCAAAATGAGACTTGGTCCAGACACCGGGGAGCTGTTTTTT. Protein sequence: CASKMRLGPDTGELFF.

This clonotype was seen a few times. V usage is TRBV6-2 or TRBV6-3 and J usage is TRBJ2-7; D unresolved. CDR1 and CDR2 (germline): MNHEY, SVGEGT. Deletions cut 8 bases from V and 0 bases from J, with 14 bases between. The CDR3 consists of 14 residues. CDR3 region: CASHGVRFSYEQYF. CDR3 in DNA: TGTGCCAGCCATGGGGTGAGATTCTCCTACGAGCAGTACTTC.

The CDR3 loop reads CASSLAVTTQPQHF. In DNA, the CDR3 is TGTGCCAGCAGTTTAGCAGTTACCACTCAGCCCCAGCATTTT. This chain links TRBV27 with TRBJ1-5; D is unresolved. Trimming removed 2 bases from V and 6 bases from J, with 11 bases in between. This CDR3 has 14 residues. CDR1 and CDR2 (germline): MNHEY, SMNVEV (reference sequence).

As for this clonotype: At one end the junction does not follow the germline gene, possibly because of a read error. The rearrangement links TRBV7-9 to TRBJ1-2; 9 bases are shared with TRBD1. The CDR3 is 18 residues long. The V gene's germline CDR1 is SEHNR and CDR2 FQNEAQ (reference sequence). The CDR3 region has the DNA TGTGCCAACAGCTTTTTTCCTTCCGGGACAGGGTCTAACTATGGCTACACCTTC. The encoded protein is CANSFFPSGTGSNYGYTF.

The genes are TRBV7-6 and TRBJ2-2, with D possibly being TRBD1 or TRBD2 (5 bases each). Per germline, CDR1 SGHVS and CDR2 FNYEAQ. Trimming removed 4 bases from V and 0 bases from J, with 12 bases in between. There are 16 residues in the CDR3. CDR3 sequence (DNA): TGTGCCAGCAGCTCGGGACCAACGACGAACACCGGGGAGCTGTTTTTT. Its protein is CASSSGPTTNTGELFF.

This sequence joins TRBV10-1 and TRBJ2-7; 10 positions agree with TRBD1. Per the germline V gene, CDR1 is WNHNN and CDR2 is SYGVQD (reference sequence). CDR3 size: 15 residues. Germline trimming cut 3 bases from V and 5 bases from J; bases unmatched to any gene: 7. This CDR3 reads CASSELGTGEDEQYF. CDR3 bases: TGCGCCAGCAGTGAATTAGGGACAGGGGAGGACGAGCAGTACTTC.

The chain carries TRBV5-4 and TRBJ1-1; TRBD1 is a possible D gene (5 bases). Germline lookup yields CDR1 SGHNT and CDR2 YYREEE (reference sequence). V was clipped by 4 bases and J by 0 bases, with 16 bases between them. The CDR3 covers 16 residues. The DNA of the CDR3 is TGTGCCAGCAGCCTGATCAGGGAGAAGGTGAACACTGAAGCTTTCTTT. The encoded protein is CASSLIREKVNTEAFF.

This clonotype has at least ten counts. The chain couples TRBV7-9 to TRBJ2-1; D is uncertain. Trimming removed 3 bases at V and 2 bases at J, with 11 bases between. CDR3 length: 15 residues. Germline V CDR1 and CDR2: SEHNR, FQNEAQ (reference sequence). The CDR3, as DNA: TGTGCCAGCAGCTTTGTAGGGCGAACCTACAATGAGCAGTTCTTC. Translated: CASSFVGRTYNEQFF.

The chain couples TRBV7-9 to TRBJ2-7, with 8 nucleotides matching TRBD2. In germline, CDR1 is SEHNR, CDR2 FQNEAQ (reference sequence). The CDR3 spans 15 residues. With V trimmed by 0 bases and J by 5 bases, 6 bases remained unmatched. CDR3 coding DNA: TGTGCCAGCAGCTTAGCTCCGGCGGGGGGCCACGAGCAGTACTTC. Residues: CASSLAPAGGHEQYF.